The T cell receptor (beta chain) described here comes from a study of T-cell reconstitution after alpha-beta-depleted transplantation in children (dated by TCRdb to about 2016). A note on the overall study: The study quantitatively tracked T-cell immune reconstitution after TCRalphabeta/CD19-depleted allogeneic hematopoietic cell transplantation in children using TCR repertoire profiling.

As regards this clonotype: Its antigen is unknown. No much larger clone is present one base from it, and per-base qualities are unavailable.

V lost 1 base and J lost 8 bases, and the count of bases not matched to a germline gene is 7. Including the terminal cysteine and phenylalanine, the CDR3 comprises 15 residues. Left in the record is the CDR3 DNA by itself, 45 bases read in frame from the first base. The germline V gene supplies CDR1 ENHRY and CDR2 SYGVKD. Receptors were amplified or captured by PCR. The listed sequencing device is Illumina HiSeq 2500. TCR libraries were prepared with molecular barcoding, using unique molecular identifiers to normalize TCRbeta repertoire quantification. TCRdb reprocessing: public reads trimmed at Q25 with fastp, clones called with MiXCR, in-frame beta chains kept. All rows with the same CDR3 protein become a single entry with the most common DNA and genes. A total of approximately 350,000 distinct CDR3 sequences appear in this sample, 10% of them only once. Around 2.5% of the sample is held by the ten biggest clonotypes.

The rearrangement joined TRBV10-3 to TRBJ2-1; TRBD2 agrees with 8 junctional bases. The source material was PBMCs from the stem cell graft donor, sampled from the stem cell graft. This clonotype was obtained from a human donor who donated a stem cell graft to a child with acute lymphoblastic leukemia. This receptor carries the CDR3 CAISELLAEKDEQFF. The nucleotide sequence reads TGTGCCATCAGTGAGTTACTAGCGGAGAAAGATGAGCAGTTCTTC.